These 20 T cell receptor beta chains came from one sample sequenced in a study of T cell repertoires in cytomegalovirus infection. TCRdb called the reads again in MiXCR, with one record for every CDR3 protein. The sample contains some 390,000 distinct CDR3 sequences, around 18% of which appear only once. Sequencing used PBMCs. Source of these receptors: a human donor in good health (CMV status not recorded). Some clones in this sample may be carry-over from other donors' samples.

The table lists this clonotype with a few counts. This chain links TRBV12-3 or TRBV12-4 with TRBJ1-5; D is possibly TRBD1 (5 bases). The CDR3 has 17 residues. Trimming pared 3 bases from V and 2 bases from J, leaving 17 bases between. The CDR3 is CASSLGTRAGGNQPQHF. The CDR3, as DNA: TGTGCCAGCAGTTTGGGGACGAGGGCCGGGGGCAATCAGCCCCAGCATTTT.

This clonotype appeared a few times. The chain couples TRBV5-1 to TRBJ1-4; maybe TRBD1 (5 bases). Per germline, CDR1 SGHRS and CDR2 YFSETQ. The CDR3 is made up of 14 amino acids. Between the trimmed V and J ends, which lost 4 bases and 7 bases, there was a span of 14 bases. DNA for the CDR3: TGCGCCAGCAGCCCTGGATCGGGGACTGAAAAACTGTTTTTT. Translating it yields CASSPGSGTEKLFF.

This clonotype has a count of ten or more. The rearrangement joins TRBV7-2 to TRBJ1-2; D ambiguous. This CDR3 contains 11 residues. Germline V gene lookup returns CDR1 SGHTA and CDR2 FQGNSA. V lost 8 bases to trimming and J lost 6 bases, with 10 bases between them. The CDR3, as DNA: TGTGCCAGCGGCCTTGCGGATGGCTACACCTTC. Protein product: CASGLADGYTF.

This clonotype was picked up many times. In DNA, the CDR3 is TGTGCCAGCAGCTTAGCCAGGGGCACAGATACGCAGTATTTT. Translating it yields CASSLARGTDTQYF. V and J are TRBV7-2 and TRBJ2-3; weak D call: TRBD1 (5 bases). Germline CDR1 SGHTA, CDR2 FQGNSA. This CDR3 has 14 amino acids. Trimming stripped 0 bases from V and 1 base from J, with 5 bases between.

The CDR3 nucleotides are TGTGCCAGCAGCGTAGAGGAATTCCCCGACTACGAGCAGTACTTC. It translates to CASSVEEFPDYEQYF. The chain carries TRBV9 and TRBJ2-7; D not certain. CDR3 length: 15 amino acids. V lost 0 bases, J lost 3 bases, and 13 bases lay in between. CDR1 is SGDLS, CDR2 YYNGEE, per germline.

CDR3 residues: CSARHLTANQPQHF. The DNA of the CDR3 is TGCAGTGCTAGACATCTGACGGCAAATCAGCCCCAGCATTTT. This sequence joins TRBV20-1 and TRBJ1-5; no definite D call. The CDR3 has 14 amino acids. The germline V and J ends were trimmed by 2 bases and 4 bases, with 12 bases remaining between them. Germline V gives CDR1 DFQATT, CDR2 SNEGSKA (reference sequence).

This clonotype has only a few counts. J is TRBJ2-5 and V is TRBV7-2; 8 bases line up with TRBD2. Losses at the gene ends were 4 bases for V and 3 bases for J; bases not matched to a gene: 4. The CDR3 runs 14 residues. CDR1 and CDR2 from the germline V gene are SGHTA and FQGNSA. The CDR3 sequence is CASSSPAGEETQYF. In nucleotides, the CDR3 is TGTGCCAGCAGCTCTCCAGCGGGAGAAGAGACCCAGTACTTC.

The chain links TRBV3-1 to TRBJ1-1; D unclear. CDR1 is LGHDT, CDR2 YNNKEL, per germline (reference sequence). Trimming removed 0 bases at V and 8 bases at J, with 13 bases between. The CDR3 length is 14 residues. The CDR3 here is CASSQEGVTAEAFF. CDR3 nucleotide sequence: TGTGCCAGCAGCCAAGAGGGTGTGACTGCCGAAGCTTTCTTT.

This clonotype appeared a few times. The chain combines TRBV7-9 with TRBJ2-7; D may be TRBD2 (5 bases). The germline CDR1 and CDR2 sequences are SEHNR and FQNEAQ (reference sequence). The CDR3 loop spans 15 amino acids. V was pared by 6 bases and J by 6 bases, with 21 bases between. The CDR3 here is CASSSGRGIAGEQYF. The CDR3, as DNA: TGTGCCAGCAGTTCCGGTAGAGGGATAGCTGGCGAGCAGTACTTC.

In this sample, this clonotype turned up a few times. The chain has TRBV20-1 and TRBJ2-5, with D possibly TRBD1 on 6 matching bases. Trimming took 0 bases from V and 4 from J, leaving 12 bases between them. Per the germline V gene, CDR1 is DFQATT and CDR2 is SNEGSKA (reference sequence). This CDR3 has 14 amino acids. The CDR3 is CSARDPRGGETQYF. The CDR3 DNA reads TGCAGTGCTAGAGATCCCAGGGGTGGAGAGACCCAGTACTTC.

This clonotype was seen repeatedly, ten times or more. V is TRBV12-3 or TRBV12-4 and J is TRBJ2-1, with 9 bases aligning to TRBD2. The CDR3 is 14 residues long. The V and J ends lost 6 bases and 6 bases, in that order; junction bases with no gene match: 6. CDR3 sequence: CASRLVAGANEQFF. CDR3 coding DNA: TGTGCCAGCAGACTTGTAGCGGGAGCCAATGAGCAGTTCTTC.

This clonotype was seen many times. The chain combines TRBV30 with TRBJ2-5, with D hard to call. Deletions cut 0 bases from V and 2 bases from J, with 4 bases between. Germline lookup yields CDR1 GTSNPN and CDR2 SVGIG (reference sequence). The CDR3 length is 12 residues. DNA of the CDR3: TGTGCCTGGAGTGTCGCACAAGAGACCCAGTACTTC. Translation: CAWSVAQETQYF.

The CDR3 protein is CAISDTDSNQPQHF. CDR3 nucleotides: TGTGCCATCAGTGACACAGATAGCAATCAGCCCCAGCATTTT. The chain uses TRBV10-3 and TRBJ1-5, with D uncertain. This CDR3 spans 14 amino acids. Germline CDR1 reads ENHRY; CDR2 reads SYGVKD. Trimming shortened V by 3 bases and J by 0 bases, and 6 bases separated the two germline ends.

Ten or more counts support this clonotype. J is TRBJ2-2 and V is TRBV7-2, with 8 bases fitting TRBD2. Germline V lookup: CDR1 SGHTA, CDR2 FQGNSA. The CDR3 is 16 amino acids. The J segment lost 0 bases and the V segment lost 5 bases, leaving 5 bases of the junction unmatched. The CDR3 protein is CASSPPGLANTGELFF. The CDR3 nucleotides are TGTGCCAGCAGCCCTCCGGGACTAGCGAACACCGGGGAGCTGTTTTTT.

V usage is TRBV10-3 and J usage is TRBJ2-1; D is possibly TRBD2 (6 bases). Looked up from germline, CDR1 is ENHRY and CDR2 is SYGVKD. The CDR3 covers 16 residues. V lost 2 bases, J lost 1 base, and 12 bases lay in between. CDR3 nucleotides: TGTGCCATCAGTGAGGGGAGGATCAGGTCCTACAATGAGCAGTTCTTC. This translates into CAISEGRIRSYNEQFF.

J is TRBJ2-7 and V is TRBV20-1; 10 nucleotides match TRBD1. The germline V gene has CDR1 DFQATT and CDR2 SNEGSKA (reference sequence). V dropped 6 bases and J dropped 2; count of bases not matched to a gene: 7. This CDR3 region has 14 residues. CDR3: CSAAGDRGPYEQYF. The CDR3 DNA reads TGCAGTGCCGCGGGGGACAGGGGCCCCTACGAGCAGTACTTC.

With respect to this clonotype: This may arise from a read error, as a much more abundant clone is one base away. The CDR3 nucleotides read TGTGCCAGCAGTGACGGGACTGGCGGGATGAGAGAGACCCAGTACTTC. Its translation is CASSDGTGGMRETQYF. This chain uses TRBV25-1 with TRBJ2-5; a possible D gene is TRBD2 (6 bases). Germline CDR1 is MGHDK and CDR2 is SYGVNS. V was trimmed by 3 bases and J by 4 bases, leaving 18 bases between them. This CDR3 has 16 amino acids.

V is TRBV7-2 and J is TRBJ2-7; D might be TRBD2 (6 bases). Germline V gene lookup returns CDR1 SGHTA and CDR2 FQGNSA. This CDR3 region has 15 residues. The V and J ends lost 0 bases and 4 bases respectively, with 13 bases between them. The CDR3 loop reads CASSLAAGGDYEQYF. In DNA, the CDR3 is TGTGCCAGCAGCTTAGCTGCGGGCGGGGATTACGAGCAGTACTTC.

This clonotype was observed a few times. This chain uses TRBV6-2 or TRBV6-3 with TRBJ1-5, with a weak D call TRBD1 (5 bases). Germline CDR1 is MNHEY and CDR2 is SVGEGT. CDR3 length equals 14 residues. Trimming left V 1 base short and J 5 bases short, with 9 bases between. CDR3 sequence: CASSYWGLDQPQHF. The CDR3 nucleotides read TGTGCCAGCAGTTACTGGGGCTTGGATCAGCCCCAGCATTTT.

This clonotype was seen repeatedly, ten times or more. This chain uses TRBV2 with TRBJ1-1; 9 nucleotides line up with TRBD1. Trimming at V came to 7 bases and at J to 12 bases, leaving 6 bases not matched to a gene. Germline CDR1 and CDR2: SNHLY and FYNNEI. CDR3 size: 11 residues. The CDR3 nucleotides read TGTGCCAGCATTCGGGACAGGGCTTCTTTCTTT. Protein: CASIRDRASFF.